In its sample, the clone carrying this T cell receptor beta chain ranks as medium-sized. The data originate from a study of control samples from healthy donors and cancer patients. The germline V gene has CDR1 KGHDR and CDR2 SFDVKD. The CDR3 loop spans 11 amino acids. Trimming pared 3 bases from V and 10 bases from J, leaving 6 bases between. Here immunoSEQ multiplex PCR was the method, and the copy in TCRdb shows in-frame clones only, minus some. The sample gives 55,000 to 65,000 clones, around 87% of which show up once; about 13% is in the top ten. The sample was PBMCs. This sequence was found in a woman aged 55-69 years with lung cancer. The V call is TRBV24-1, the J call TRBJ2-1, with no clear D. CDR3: CATSDGEEQFF. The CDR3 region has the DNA TGTGCCACCAGTGATGGGGAAGAGCAGTTCTTC.